Listed below are T cell receptor beta chains from one sample, sequenced in a study of PD-L1 blockade in urothelial cancer. Sequenced by immunoSEQ multiplex PCR; TCRdb stores in-frame clones only, minus some. Of 48,000 or so clones in the sample, around 88% were seen once. The specimen was PBMCs, collected around atezolizumab (anti-PD-L1) treatment. All receptors come from a woman in her sixties or seventies with urothelial cancer. Both conserved end residues are part of each CDR3. A D gene is named only where the DNA matches it firmly. Size values are once, few and many counts, or a class for expanded clones, and some rows have none.

TRBD1	TRBV6-6	TRBJ1-4	-	TGTGCCAGCAGAAAACAGGGGGAAGATGAAAAACTGTTTTTT	CASRKQGEDEKLFF
-	TRBV19	TRBJ2-7	-	TGTGCCAGTAGGGTCCAGGGGTATGCCTACGAGCAGTACTTC	CASRVQGYAYEQYF
-	TRBV19	TRBJ1-5	-	TGTGCCAGTAGTTCCCGGGGGGTAAATCAGCCCCAGCATTTT	CASSSRGVNQPQHF
-	TRBV19	TRBJ1-2	-	TGTGCCAGTAGTGCCCAGGCCCGCGGGAACTATGGCTACACCTTC	CASSAQARGNYGYTF
-	TRBV11-2	TRBJ2-7	-	TGTGCCAGCAGCTACTGGGGGGGACAATTCTACGAGCAGTACTTC	CASSYWGGQFYEQYF
-	TRBV14	TRBJ1-1	-	TGTGCCAGCAGCCTCCTGGCCAGGGGGAACACTGAAGCTTTCTTT	CASSLLARGNTEAFF
TRBD2	TRBV7-2	TRBJ2-3	-	TGTGCCAGCGAGCGGGGGGCCGGTACAGATACGCAGTATTTT	CASERGAGTDTQYF
-	TRBV7-2	TRBJ2-7	-	TGTGCCAGCAGCCCTAATAGGACTCCCGGCTACGAGCAGTACTTC	CASSPNRTPGYEQYF
-	TRBV18	TRBJ2-5	-	TGTGCCAGCTCACTCCAGGGCCAAGAGACCCAGTACTTC	CASSLQGQETQYF
TRBD2	TRBV7-2	TRBJ2-1	-	TGTGCCAGCAGCTTTGGGAGGGCCAGGTACAATGAGCAGTTCTTC	CASSFGRARYNEQFF
TRBD1	TRBV5-1	TRBJ2-5	-	TGCGCCAGCAGCTCCGGGGACAGCCAGACCACCCAGTACTTC	CASSSGDSQTTQYF
TRBD1	TRBV4-1	TRBJ2-5	-	TGCGCCAGCAGCCAAGATAACAGGGGCGGGGAGACCCAGTACTTC	CASSQDNRGGETQYF
-	TRBV7-6	TRBJ1-4	-	TGTGCCAGCAGTGGGGGGGTGAGGGCTAATGAAAAACTGTTTTTT	CASSGGVRANEKLFF
-	TRBV28	TRBJ1-2	-	TGTGCCAGCAGTTTAGGGGGGGCGGTCTCTGGCTACACCTTC	CASSLGGAVSGYTF
TRBD1	TRBV7-9	TRBJ1-1	-	TGTGCCAGCAGCAGTACCGGGACAGCGTCTGAAGCTTTCTTT	CASSSTGTASEAFF
-	TRBV4-3	TRBJ1-1	-	TGCGCCAGCAGCCAAGAATTCTCGCCAGTTAAGAACACTGAAGCTTTCTTT	CASSQEFSPVKNTEAFF
TRBD2	TRBV9	TRBJ2-1	-	TGTGCCAGCAGCGTAGTCGCTAGCGGGCCTAATGAGCAGTTCTTC	CASSVVASGPNEQFF
TRBD2	TRBV6-4	TRBJ2-2	-	TGTGCCAGCAGCGGAGGGGGACTAGCGTCCGGGGAGCTGTTTTTT	CASSGGGLASGELFF
-	TRBV10-3	TRBJ1-2	-	TGTGCCATCAGTGAGTCTATTTTCGCTGCAGTTTATGGCTACACCTTC	CAISESIFAAVYGYTF
TRBD2	TRBV23-1	TRBJ2-1	-	TGCGCCAGCAGTCAATCCGCGGGAGAGTCTTATGAGCAGTTCTTC	CASSQSAGESYEQFF
TRBD2	TRBV15	TRBJ2-7	-	TGTGCCACCAGCAGAGATTTGCTAGCGGGAGGTTTTTACGAGCAGTACTTC	CATSRDLLAGGFYEQYF
TRBD1	TRBV19	TRBJ2-3	once	TGTGCCAGTAGGGCCGGACAGGGAAGCGCAGATACGCAGTATTTT	CASRAGQGSADTQYF
-	TRBV7-6	TRBJ1-1	-	TGTGCCAGCAGGATCCACTTCAGGGCGGCTGAAGCTTTCTTT	CASRIHFRAAEAFF
-	TRBV5-5	TRBJ1-6	-	TGTGCCAGCAGCTTCGGGGGTCGGGGGTCCTATAATTCACCCCTCCACTTT	CASSFGGRGSYNSPLHF
-	TRBV28	TRBJ2-7	few	TGTGCCAGCAGTTCCCATTACGAGCAGTACTTC	CASSSHYEQYF
-	TRBV5-5	TRBJ1-1	-	TGTGCCAGCAGCCAGGGCCAGGGTTCTACTGAAGCTTTCTTT	CASSQGQGSTEAFF
-	TRBV5-4	TRBJ1-4	-	TGTGCCAGCAGCTTGCAGTTGTCCAGGCAGACAACTAATGAAAAACTGTTTTTT	CASSLQLSRQTTNEKLFF
-	TRBV9	TRBJ1-2	-	TGTGCCAGCGGAACAGGGTCCGTTGACTATGGCTACACCTTC	CASGTGSVDYGYTF
-	TRBV18	TRBJ1-2	once	TGTGCCAGCTCACGAAGACAGGCGCAATACCAAGAGTATGGCTACACCTTC	CASSRRQAQYQEYGYTF
-	TRBV6-1	TRBJ1-3	-	TGTGCCAGCAGTGAAGTGTCTCAGGCCTCTGGAAACACCATATATTTT	CASSEVSQASGNTIYF
TRBD2	TRBV6-1	TRBJ2-3	-	TGTGCCAGCAGTGAAGCCCATTTTGCGGGGGGGAGAGATACGCAGTATTTT	CASSEAHFAGGRDTQYF
TRBD2	TRBV6-5	TRBJ2-1	-	TGTGCCAGCAGTTCTAGCGGGGGATCCTGGGAGCAGTTCTTC	CASSSSGGSWEQFF
-	TRBV2	TRBJ2-1	-	TGTGCCAGCAGTGAAGGGTCGGACAATGAGCAGTTCTTC	CASSEGSDNEQFF
-	TRBV14	TRBJ2-1	-	TGTGCCAGCAGCCAATTTGGGGCGGGAAGGTCTGAGCAGTTCTTC	CASSQFGAGRSEQFF
-	TRBV28	TRBJ1-4	-	TGTGCCAGCAGTTTAGAGGGCGGCGCAACTAATGAAAAACTGTTTTTT	CASSLEGGATNEKLFF
-	TRBV27	TRBJ1-3	-	TGTGCCAGCAGTTTTGACAGGGGAAACACCATATATTTT	CASSFDRGNTIYF
TRBD2	TRBV7-9	TRBJ2-4	-	TGTGCCAGCAGCTTCGAGCGGGGGGCAGCCAAAAACATTCAGTACTTC	CASSFERGAAKNIQYF
TRBD1	TRBV27	TRBJ2-5	-	TGTGCCAGCTGGCCTGGGACAGATATCCAAGAGACCCAGTACTTC	CASWPGTDIQETQYF
-	TRBV6-1	TRBJ2-5	-	TGTGCCAGCAGTGTCGGGGGGCCTCTGATCTTAGGGAGAGAGACCCAGTACTTC	CASSVGGPLILGRETQYF
-	TRBV6-4	TRBJ2-2	-	TGTGCCAGCCGACTTAGAGGAAACACCGGGGAGCTGTTTTTT	CASRLRGNTGELFF
TRBD1	TRBV11-2	TRBJ1-2	-	TGTGCCAGCAGCCACAGGGGATCAACTACCAACTATGGCTACACCTTC	CASSHRGSTTNYGYTF
TRBD2	TRBV4-3	TRBJ2-1	-	TGCGCCAGCAGCCAGGGACTAGGGTACAATGAGCAGTTCTTC	CASSQGLGYNEQFF
-	TRBV28	TRBJ2-7	-	TGTGCCAGCAGTTTACCGGGACTCAGTATAGAGCAGTACTTC	CASSLPGLSIEQYF
-	TRBV6-4	TRBJ1-1	-	TGTGCCAGCAGTGCGTTGACCGGGACAGAAGCTTTCTTT	CASSALTGTEAFF
TRBD2	TRBV7-9	TRBJ2-1	-	TGTGCCAGCAGCTTATTACGGGGGGACTCCAATGAGCAGTTCTTC	CASSLLRGDSNEQFF
TRBD1	TRBV5-1	TRBJ2-4	-	TGCGCCAGCAGCTACGACAGGGAAAACATTCAGTACTTC	CASSYDRENIQYF
-	TRBV20-1	TRBJ1-2	-	TGCAGTGCCCAGACAGTATATGGCTACACCTTC	CSAQTVYGYTF
TRBD1	TRBV6-1	TRBJ1-2	once	TGTGCCAGCACCAGGACAGGGGGCTATGGCTACACCTTC	CASTRTGGYGYTF
-	TRBV19	TRBJ1-5	-	TGTGCCAGTAGTATAGGCTCAGGGGCGAATCAGCCCCAGCATTTT	CASSIGSGANQPQHF
TRBD1	TRBV5-1	TRBJ1-1	-	TGCGCCAGCAGCTCCCCCGACAGGGGCAACACTGAAGCTTTCTTT	CASSSPDRGNTEAFF
-	TRBV29-1	TRBJ1-4	-	TGCAGCGTTGAAACAGGACGTAATGAAAAACTGTTTTTT	CSVETGRNEKLFF
-	TRBV5-1	TRBJ2-7	-	TGCGCCAGCAGCCCCCTTGGGCAAATTTACGAGCAGTACTTC	CASSPLGQIYEQYF
TRBD2	TRBV28	TRBJ2-7	-	TGTGCCAGCAGTTTAATGGCGGGAGGGGGCGAGCAGTACTTC	CASSLMAGGGEQYF